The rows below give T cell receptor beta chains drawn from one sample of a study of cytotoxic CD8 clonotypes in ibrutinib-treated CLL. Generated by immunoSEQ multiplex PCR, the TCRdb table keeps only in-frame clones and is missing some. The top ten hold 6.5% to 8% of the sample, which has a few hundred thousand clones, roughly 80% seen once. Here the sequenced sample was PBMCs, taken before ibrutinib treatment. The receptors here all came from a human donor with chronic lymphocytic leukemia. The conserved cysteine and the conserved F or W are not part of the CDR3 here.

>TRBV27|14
ASSLLGTGITGELF
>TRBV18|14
ASSPIFEGTGNTIY
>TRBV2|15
ASSEDWGRGRADTQY
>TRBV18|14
ASSPRQGMAHTEAF
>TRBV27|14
ASSLSTGLGNQPQH
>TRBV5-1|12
ASSATSSRYEQY
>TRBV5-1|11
ASRWDTNEKLF
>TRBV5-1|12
ASSLDGSYNEQF
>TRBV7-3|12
AHLRREGYNEQF
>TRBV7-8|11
ASSLGGHDEAF
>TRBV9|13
ASSAYSTGNTEAF
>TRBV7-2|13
ASSLVGYVGETQY
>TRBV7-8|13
ASSLGQSGGYGYT
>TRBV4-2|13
ASSQERGMNTEAF
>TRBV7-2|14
ASSLRITGVGDGYT
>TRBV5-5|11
ASSTGLTDTQY
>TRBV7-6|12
ASSHQSSTDTQY
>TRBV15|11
ATSRENQETQY
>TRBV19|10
ASSQTQETQY
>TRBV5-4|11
ASSLVSQETQY
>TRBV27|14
ASSLSAGGPRYEQY
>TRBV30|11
AWTSRDSIEAF
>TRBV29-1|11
SVDNPGNTEAF
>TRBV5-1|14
ASSGVAREGIYEQY
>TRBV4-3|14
ASSDTLGVTNEKLF
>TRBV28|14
ASSDPGVGGTDTQY
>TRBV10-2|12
ASSEAQVRQPQH
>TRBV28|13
ASSAARNSYNEQF
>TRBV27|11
ASSLTGLETQY
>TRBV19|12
ASRLQTDNYGYT
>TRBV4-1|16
ASSHGQGFPRNTDTQY
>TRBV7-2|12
ASSGQMSSYEQY
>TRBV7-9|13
ASSPMTGENTEAF
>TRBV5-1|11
ASSRGLGQEQY
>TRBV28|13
ASSSPGTGELEQY
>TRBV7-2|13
ASSTQGSKDEKLF
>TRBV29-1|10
SVYSGANVLT
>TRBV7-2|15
ASSLTVRTGVPETQY
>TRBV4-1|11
ASSQVPGEGYT
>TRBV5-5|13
ASSLNGGSQETQY
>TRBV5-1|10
ASSFEGPLAF
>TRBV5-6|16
ASSEGPGGPGTSYEQY
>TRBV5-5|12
ASSYQTARGEQF
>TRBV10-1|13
ASSFSGSSYNEQF
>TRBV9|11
ASSVAVFDEQY
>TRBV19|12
ASSIGESTDTQY
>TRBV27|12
ASSLLRVNTEAF
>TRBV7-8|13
ATHPSLSSYNEQF
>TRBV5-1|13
ASSSRQGAGTEAF
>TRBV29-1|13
SVGTSGSGYNEQF
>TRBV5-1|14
ASSPHRDSSTGELF
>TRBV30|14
AWSGLASGRYDTQY
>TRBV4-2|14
ASSQGTSGVIYEQY